This T cell receptor beta chain originates from a study of T cell responses to AZD1222 COVID-19 vaccine. Study outcomes and limitations: Variant regions that are unmutated are reportedly the target of nearly half of spike-specific TCRs.

The CDR3 has 15 residues. Trimming shortened V by 2 bases and J by 3 bases, and 9 bases separated the two germline ends. Germline CDR1 and CDR2: KGHDR and SFDVKD. Points on this clone: No antigen is known for it.

Repertoires were generated with immunoSEQ multiplex PCR, while TCRdb's copy carries only in-frame clones and drops some. The data contain 150,000 or so clones, 90% to 95% of them singletons. This rearrangement joins TRBV24-1 to TRBJ2-2; D remains unclear. Sequences were derived from peripheral blood, sampled on day 0 of AZD1222 vaccination. The sequence derives from an adult in good health. CDR3 sequence reads: CATSDSNGYTGELFF. The CDR3 nucleotides read TGTGCCACCAGTGATTCGAACGGATACACCGGGGAGCTGTTTTTT.